Many counts were recorded for the clone carrying this TCR beta chain. Its antigen is undetermined. TCRdb reprocessed the 5' RACE reads with MiXCR, giving one entry per CDR3 protein. The sample has about 240,000 distinct CDR3 sequences, about 10% seen once; the top ten hold more than 8%. The data derive from a study of identical twins. The study, taken as a whole, reports: With abundant cord blood beta clonotypes, insertions were fewer; memory repertoires showed no such pattern.

This receptor was identified in a man between 45 and 60 years old in good health. The sample comprised memory T cells sorted from blood.

CDR3 in amino acids: CASLGGYQPQHF. The CDR3 DNA reads as TGTGCCAGCCTGGGGGGGTATCAGCCCCAGCATTTT. V gene TRBV28 combines with J gene TRBJ1-5; TRBD1 is a possible D gene (5 bases). This CDR3 has 12 amino acids. The V end lost 8 bases, the J end lost 5 bases, and 10 bases lay between the germline ends. The V gene's germline CDR1 is MDHEN and CDR2 SYDVKM.